This entry concerns a single TCR beta chain. The read is 3 residues too short to cover the CDR3 end, so that end is filled in from the germline J gene. The sample comes from a study of T cells in women clearing cervical HPV infection. Overall study: Case blood drawn at lesion detection; control blood after infection cleared.

Measured with immunoSEQ multiplex PCR; TCRdb has only the in-frame clones, and not every one. The sample has about 39,000 clones. The V gene end was trimmed by 4 bases and the J gene end by 0 bases; junction bases not matched to a gene: 6. This CDR3 has 17 amino acids. CDR1 and CDR2 from the germline V gene are WNHNN and SYGVQD (reference sequence). The receptor was isolated from a woman aged 18 to 75 with a cervical HPV16 infection that either progressed to CIN3+ or cleared (not recorded which). Input material: blood buffy coat. This sequence joins TRBV10-1 and TRBJ2-7, with 13 bases lining up with TRBD2. CDR3 sequence: CASSVPGLAGLSYEQYF. The DNA read from the CDR3 is TGCGCCAGCAGTGTCCCGGGACTAGCGGGGCTCTCCTACGAG.